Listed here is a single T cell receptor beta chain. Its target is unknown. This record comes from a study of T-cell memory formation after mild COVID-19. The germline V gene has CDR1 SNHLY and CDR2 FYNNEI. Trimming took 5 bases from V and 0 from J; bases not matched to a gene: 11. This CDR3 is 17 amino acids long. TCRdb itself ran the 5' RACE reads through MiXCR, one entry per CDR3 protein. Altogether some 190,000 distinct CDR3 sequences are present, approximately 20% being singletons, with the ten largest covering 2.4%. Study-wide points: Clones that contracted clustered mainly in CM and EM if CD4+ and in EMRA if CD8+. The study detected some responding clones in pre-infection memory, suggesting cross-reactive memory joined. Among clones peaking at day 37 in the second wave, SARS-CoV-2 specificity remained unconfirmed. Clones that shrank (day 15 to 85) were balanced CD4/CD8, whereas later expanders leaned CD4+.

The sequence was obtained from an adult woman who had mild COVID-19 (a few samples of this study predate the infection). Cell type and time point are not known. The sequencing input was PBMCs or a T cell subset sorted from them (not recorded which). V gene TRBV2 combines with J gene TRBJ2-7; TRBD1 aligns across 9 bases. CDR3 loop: CASSPPAGTGNSYEQYF. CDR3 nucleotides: TGTGCCAGCAGTCCCCCGGCGGGGACAGGGAACTCCTACGAGCAGTACTTC.